This T cell receptor (beta chain) emerged from a study of shared clonotypes between healthy human individuals. Study findings and constraints: Of the naive CD4 clonotypes, about 5% were shared across a few donors. When compared with the clonotypes that were shared by all four sorted-subset donors, the non-shared clonotypes turned out to have lower generation probabilities.

This CDR3 has 14 residues. The V and J ends lost 3 bases and 4 bases respectively, with 12 bases between them. Germline V gene lookup returns CDR1 SQVTM and CDR2 ANQGSEA. Using immunoSEQ multiplex PCR, the repertoire was profiled, and TCRdb retains in-frame clones only, with some absent. The sample includes a few million clones, 93% of them seen just once. As for this clone: Its antigen is as yet unknown.

V is TRBV29-1 and J is TRBJ2-2; D perhaps matches TRBD1 (6 bases). Sequenced input: naive CD4+ T cells from PBMCs. Subset here: CD45RA+ positively selected. The TCR originated in a man between 18 and 29 years old in good health. Some clones in this sample may be carry-over from other donors' samples. Here the CDR3 reads CSVDPSQGTGELFF. CDR3 nucleotides: TGCAGCGTTGACCCGTCACAGGGCACCGGGGAGCTGTTTTTT.